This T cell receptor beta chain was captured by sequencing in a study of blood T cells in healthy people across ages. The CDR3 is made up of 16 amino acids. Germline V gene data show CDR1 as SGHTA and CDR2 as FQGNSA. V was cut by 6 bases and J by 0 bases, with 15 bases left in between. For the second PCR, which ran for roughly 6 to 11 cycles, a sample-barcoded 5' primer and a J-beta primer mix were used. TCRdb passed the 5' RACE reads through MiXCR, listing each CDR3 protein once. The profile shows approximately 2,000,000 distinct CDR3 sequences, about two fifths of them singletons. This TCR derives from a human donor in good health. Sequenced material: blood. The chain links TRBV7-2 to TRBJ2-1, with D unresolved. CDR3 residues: CASRPWAASSYNEQFF. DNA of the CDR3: TGTGCCAGCAGACCTTGGGCGGCAAGCTCCTACAATGAGCAGTTCTTC. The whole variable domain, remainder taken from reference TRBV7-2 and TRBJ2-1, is GAGVSQSPSNKVTEKGKDVELRCDPISGHTALYWYRQSLGQGLEFLIYFQGNSAPDKSGLPSDRFSAERTGGSVSTLTIQRTQQEDSAVYLCASRPWAASSYNEQFFGPGTRLTVL.